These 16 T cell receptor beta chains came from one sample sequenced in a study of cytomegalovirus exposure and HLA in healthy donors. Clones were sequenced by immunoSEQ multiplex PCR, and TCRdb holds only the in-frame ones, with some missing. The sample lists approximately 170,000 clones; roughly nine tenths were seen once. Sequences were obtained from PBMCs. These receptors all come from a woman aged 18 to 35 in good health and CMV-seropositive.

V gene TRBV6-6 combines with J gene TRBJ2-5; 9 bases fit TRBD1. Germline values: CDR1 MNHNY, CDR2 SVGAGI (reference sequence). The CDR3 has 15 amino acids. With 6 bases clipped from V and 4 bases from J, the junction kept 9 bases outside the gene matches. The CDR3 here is CASSTGTGLGETQYF. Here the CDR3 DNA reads TGTGCCAGCAGCACCGGGACAGGGTTGGGAGAGACCCAGTACTTC.

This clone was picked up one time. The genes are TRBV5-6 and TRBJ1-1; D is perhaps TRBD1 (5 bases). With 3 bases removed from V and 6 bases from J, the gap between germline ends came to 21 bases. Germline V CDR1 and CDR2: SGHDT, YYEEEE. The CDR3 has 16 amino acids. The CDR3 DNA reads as TGTGCCAGCAGCTCAATAACTTTCTCCGGGGGGGCTGAAGCTTTCTTT. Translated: CASSSITFSGGAEAFF.

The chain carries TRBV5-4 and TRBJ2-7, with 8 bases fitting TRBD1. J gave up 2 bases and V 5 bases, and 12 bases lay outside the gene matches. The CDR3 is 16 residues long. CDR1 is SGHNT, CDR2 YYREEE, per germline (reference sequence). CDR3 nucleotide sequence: TGTGCCAGCAGTCCTATGGGGGGACAGGACCCCTACGAGCAGTACTTC. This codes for CASSPMGGQDPYEQYF.

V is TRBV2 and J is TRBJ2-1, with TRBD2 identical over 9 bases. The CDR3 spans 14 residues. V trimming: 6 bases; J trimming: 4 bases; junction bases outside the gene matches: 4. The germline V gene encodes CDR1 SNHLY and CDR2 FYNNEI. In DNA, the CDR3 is TGTGCCAGCAGCCTGGGACTAGCTTACAATGAGCAGTTCTTC. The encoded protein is CASSLGLAYNEQFF.

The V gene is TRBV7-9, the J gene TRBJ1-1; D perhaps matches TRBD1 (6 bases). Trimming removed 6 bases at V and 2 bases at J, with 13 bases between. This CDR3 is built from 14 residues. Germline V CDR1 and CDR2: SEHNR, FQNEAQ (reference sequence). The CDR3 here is CASSSRTANTEAFF. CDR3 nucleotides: TGTGCCAGCAGTTCCCGGACAGCCAACACTGAAGCTTTCTTT.

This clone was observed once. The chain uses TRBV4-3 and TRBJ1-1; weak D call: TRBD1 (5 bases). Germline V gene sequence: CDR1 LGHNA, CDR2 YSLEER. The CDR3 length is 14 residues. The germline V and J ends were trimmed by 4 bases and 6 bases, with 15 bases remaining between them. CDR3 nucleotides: TGCGCCAGCAGCCCATCAACAGGTTTCGCTGAAGCTTTCTTT. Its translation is CASSPSTGFAEAFF.

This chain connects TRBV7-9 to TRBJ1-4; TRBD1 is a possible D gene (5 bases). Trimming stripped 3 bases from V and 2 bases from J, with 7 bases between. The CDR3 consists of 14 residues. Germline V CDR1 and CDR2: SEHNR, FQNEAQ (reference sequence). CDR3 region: CASSFGGTNEKLFF. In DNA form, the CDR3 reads TGTGCCAGCAGCTTCGGGGGGACTAATGAAAAACTGTTTTTT.

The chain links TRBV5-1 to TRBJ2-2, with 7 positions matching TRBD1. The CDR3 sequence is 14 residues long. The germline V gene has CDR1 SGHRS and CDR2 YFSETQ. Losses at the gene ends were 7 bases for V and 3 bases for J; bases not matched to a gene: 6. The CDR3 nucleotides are TGCGCCAGCCGCCCGACAGGGTACACCGGGGAGCTGTTTTTT. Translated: CASRPTGYTGELFF.

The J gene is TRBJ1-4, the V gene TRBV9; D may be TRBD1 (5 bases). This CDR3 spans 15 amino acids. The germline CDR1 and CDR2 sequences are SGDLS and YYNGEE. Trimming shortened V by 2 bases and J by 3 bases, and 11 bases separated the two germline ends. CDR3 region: CASSVSGLANEKLFF. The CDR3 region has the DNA TGTGCCAGCAGCGTTTCAGGGTTGGCTAATGAAAAACTGTTTTTT.

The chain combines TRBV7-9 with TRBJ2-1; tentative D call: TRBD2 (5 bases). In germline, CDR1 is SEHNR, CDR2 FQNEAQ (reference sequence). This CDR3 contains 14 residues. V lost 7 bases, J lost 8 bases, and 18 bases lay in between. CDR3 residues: CASTGGAPEDEQFF. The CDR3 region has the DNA TGTGCCAGCACCGGAGGAGCCCCGGAGGATGAGCAGTTCTTC. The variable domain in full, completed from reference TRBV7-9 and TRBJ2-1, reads DTGVSQNPRHKITKRGQNVTFRCDPISEHNRLYWYRQTLGQGPEFLTYFQNEAQLEKSRLLSDRFSAERPKGSFSTLEIQRTEQGDSAMYLCASTGGAPEDEQFFGPGTRLTVL.

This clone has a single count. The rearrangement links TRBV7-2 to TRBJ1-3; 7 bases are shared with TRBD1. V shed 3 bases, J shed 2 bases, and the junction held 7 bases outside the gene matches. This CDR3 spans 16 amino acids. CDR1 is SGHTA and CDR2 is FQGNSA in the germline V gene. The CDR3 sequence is CASSFVQTGPGNTIYF. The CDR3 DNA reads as TGTGCCAGCAGCTTCGTTCAGACAGGGCCTGGAAACACCATATATTTT.

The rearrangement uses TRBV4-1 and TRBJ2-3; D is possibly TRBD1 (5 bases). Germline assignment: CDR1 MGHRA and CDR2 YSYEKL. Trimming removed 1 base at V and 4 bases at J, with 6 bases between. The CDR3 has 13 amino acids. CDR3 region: CASSQGGSDTQYF. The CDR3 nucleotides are TGCGCCAGCAGCCAAGGGGGCTCAGATACGCAGTATTTT.

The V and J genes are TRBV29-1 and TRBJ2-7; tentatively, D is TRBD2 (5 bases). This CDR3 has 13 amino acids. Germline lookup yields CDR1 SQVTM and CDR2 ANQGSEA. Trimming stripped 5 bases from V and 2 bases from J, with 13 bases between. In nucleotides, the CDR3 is TGCAGCGTTCAAAGAGGGCCCGCCTACGAGCAGTACTTC. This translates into CSVQRGPAYEQYF.

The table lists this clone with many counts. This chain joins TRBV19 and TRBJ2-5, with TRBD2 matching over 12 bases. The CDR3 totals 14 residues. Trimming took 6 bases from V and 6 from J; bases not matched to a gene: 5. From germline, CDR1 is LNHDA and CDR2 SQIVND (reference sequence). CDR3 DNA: TGTGCCAGTAGCCTACTAGCGGGGGGACAGACCCAGTACTTC. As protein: CASSLLAGGQTQYF.

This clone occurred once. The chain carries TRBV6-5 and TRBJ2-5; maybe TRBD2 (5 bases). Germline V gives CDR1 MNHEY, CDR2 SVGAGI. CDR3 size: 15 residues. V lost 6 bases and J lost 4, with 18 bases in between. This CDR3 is CASRRAGAAGETQYF. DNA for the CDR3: TGTGCCAGCAGGCGGGCCGGTGCGGCGGGAGAGACCCAGTACTTC.

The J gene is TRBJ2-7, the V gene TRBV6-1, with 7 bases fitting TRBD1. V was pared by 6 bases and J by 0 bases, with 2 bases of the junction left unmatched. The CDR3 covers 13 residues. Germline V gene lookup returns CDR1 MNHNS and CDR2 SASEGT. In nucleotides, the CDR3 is TGTGCCAGCAGGTGGACAGGCTCCTACGAGCAGTACTTC. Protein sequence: CASRWTGSYEQYF.